Here is one T cell receptor beta chain with its context. The data stem from a study of blood T cells in healthy people across ages. Donors were healthy Caucasian individuals from Russia aged roughly 6 to 90. The CDR3 has 16 amino acids. Germline lookup yields CDR1 MNHEY and CDR2 SMNVEV (reference sequence). J gave up 6 bases and V 5 bases, and 14 bases lay outside the gene matches. A second PCR, run for 7 to 11 cycles, used a sample-barcoded 5' primer plus a J-beta primer mix. Every sample gave at least 3 million paired-end reads containing CDR3. TCRdb fed the 5' RACE reads into MiXCR, producing one record per CDR3 protein. In the table there are roughly 1,800,000 distinct CDR3 sequences, around 50% of which are singletons.

The chain couples TRBV27 to TRBJ2-3; TRBD1 aligns across 7 bases. The specimen sequenced was blood. The receptor was derived from a woman aged 40 to 49 in good health. The CDR3 coding sequence is TGTGCCAGCAGTCCCCTGACAGGGCCACGGTTGGATACGCAGTATTTT. Translated: CASSPLTGPRLDTQYF.